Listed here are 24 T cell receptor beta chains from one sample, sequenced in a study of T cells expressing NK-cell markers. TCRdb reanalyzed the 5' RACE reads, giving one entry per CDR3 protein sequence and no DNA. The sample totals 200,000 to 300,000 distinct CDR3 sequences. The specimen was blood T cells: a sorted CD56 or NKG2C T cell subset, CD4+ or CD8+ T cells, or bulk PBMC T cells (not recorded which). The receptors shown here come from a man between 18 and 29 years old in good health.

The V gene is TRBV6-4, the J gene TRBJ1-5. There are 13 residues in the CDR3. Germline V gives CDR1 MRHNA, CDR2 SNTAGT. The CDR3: CASSGFSGQPQHF.

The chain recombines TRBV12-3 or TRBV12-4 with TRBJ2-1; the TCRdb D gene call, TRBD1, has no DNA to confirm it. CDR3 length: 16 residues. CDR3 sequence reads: CASRPISTGIYNEQFF.

The CDR3 reads CASTSPSGRAREQFF. The chain carries TRBV12-3 or TRBV12-4 and TRBJ2-1; TCRdb selects TRBD2, and the lack of DNA leaves this call unchecked. This CDR3 region has 15 residues.

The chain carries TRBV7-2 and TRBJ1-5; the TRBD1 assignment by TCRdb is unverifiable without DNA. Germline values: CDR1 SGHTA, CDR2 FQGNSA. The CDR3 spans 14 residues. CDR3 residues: CASSLAGVYQPQHF.

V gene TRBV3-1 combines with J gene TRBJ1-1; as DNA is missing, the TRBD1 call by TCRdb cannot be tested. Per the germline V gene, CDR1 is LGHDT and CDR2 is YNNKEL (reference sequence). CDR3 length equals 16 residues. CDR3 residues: CASSPSLGTGVREAFF. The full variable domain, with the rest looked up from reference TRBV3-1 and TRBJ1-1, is DTAVSQTPKYLVTQMGNDKSIKCEQNLGHDTMYWYKQDSKKFLKIMFSYNNKELIINETVPNRFSPKSPDKAHLNLHINSLELGDSAVYFCASSPSLGTGVREAFFGQGTRLTVV.

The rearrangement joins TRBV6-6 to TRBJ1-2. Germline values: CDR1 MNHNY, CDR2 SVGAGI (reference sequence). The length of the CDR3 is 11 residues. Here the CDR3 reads CASSWDGGYTF.

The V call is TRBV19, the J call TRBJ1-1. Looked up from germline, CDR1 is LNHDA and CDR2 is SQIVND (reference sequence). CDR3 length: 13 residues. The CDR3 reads CASQRARNTEAFF.

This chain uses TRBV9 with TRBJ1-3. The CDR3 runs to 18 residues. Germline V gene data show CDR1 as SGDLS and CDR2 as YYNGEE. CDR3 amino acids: CASSVFPTREGTGNTIYF.

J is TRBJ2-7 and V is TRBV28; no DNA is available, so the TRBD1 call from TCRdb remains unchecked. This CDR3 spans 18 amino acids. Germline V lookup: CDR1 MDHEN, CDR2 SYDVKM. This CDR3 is CASSTSGLGARYRNEQYF.

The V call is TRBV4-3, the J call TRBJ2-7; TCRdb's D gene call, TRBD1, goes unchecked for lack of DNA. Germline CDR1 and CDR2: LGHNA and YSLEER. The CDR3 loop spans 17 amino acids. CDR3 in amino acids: CASSQERQLNSDYEQYF.

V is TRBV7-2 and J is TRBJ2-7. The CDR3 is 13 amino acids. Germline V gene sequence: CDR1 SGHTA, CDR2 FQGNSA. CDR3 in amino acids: CASSLTLTYEQYF.

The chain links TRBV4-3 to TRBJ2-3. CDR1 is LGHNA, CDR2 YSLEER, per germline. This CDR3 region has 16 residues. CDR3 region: CASSQDKYRHTDTQYF.

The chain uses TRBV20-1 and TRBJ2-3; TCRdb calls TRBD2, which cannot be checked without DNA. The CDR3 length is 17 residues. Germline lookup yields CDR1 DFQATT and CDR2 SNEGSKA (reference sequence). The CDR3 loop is CSARGTSGVPFTDTQYF.

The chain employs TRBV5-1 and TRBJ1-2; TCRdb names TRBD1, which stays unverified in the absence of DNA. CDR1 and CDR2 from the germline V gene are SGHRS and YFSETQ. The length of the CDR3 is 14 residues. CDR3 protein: CASSPRTLNYGYTF.

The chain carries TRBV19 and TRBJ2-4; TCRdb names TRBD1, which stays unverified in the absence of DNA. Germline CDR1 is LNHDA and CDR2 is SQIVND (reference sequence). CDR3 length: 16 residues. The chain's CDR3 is CASSIETGVGKNIQYF.

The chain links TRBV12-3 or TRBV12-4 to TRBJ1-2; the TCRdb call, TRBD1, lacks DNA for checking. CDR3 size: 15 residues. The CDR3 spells CASSLFTGQSYGYTF.

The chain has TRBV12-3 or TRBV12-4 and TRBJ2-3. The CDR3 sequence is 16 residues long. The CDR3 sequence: CASSLATGIRTDTQYF.

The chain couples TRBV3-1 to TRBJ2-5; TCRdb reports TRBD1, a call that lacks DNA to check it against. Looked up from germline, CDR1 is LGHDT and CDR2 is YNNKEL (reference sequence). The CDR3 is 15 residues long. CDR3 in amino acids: CASSSTGTAQETQYF.

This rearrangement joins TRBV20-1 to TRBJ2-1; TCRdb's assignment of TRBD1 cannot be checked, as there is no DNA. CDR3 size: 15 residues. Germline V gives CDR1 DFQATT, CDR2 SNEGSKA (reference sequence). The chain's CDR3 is CSARRGQDLYNEQFF.

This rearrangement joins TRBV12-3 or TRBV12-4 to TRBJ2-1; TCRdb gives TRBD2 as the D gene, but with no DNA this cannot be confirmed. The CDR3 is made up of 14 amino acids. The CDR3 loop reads CASRSLATNNEQFF.

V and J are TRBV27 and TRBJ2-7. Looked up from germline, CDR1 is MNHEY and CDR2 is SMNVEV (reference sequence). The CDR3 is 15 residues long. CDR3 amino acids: CASSSNIRWNYEQYF.

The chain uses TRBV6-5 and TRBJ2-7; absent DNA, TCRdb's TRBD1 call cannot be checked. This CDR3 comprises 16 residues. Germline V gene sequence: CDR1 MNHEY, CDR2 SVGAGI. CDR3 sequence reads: CASSYVLGASYYEQYF.

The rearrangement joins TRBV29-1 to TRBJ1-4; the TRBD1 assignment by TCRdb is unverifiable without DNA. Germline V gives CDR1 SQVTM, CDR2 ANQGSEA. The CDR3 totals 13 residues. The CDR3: CSAQQGAFEKLFF.

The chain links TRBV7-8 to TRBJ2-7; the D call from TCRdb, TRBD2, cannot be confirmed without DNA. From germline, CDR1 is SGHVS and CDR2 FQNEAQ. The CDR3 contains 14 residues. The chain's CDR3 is CASSLRSGIYEQYF.